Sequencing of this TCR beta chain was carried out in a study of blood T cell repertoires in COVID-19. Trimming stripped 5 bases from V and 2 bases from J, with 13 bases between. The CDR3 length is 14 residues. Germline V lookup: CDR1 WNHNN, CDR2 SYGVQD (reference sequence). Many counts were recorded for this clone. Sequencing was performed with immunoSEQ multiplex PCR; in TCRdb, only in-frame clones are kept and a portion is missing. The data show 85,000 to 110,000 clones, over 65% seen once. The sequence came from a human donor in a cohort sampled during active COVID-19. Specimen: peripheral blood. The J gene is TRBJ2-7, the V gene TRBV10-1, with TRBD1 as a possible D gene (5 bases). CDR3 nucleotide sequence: TGCGCCAGCAGTCTCAACAGGTACCCCTACGAGCAGTACTTC. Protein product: CASSLNRYPYEQYF.